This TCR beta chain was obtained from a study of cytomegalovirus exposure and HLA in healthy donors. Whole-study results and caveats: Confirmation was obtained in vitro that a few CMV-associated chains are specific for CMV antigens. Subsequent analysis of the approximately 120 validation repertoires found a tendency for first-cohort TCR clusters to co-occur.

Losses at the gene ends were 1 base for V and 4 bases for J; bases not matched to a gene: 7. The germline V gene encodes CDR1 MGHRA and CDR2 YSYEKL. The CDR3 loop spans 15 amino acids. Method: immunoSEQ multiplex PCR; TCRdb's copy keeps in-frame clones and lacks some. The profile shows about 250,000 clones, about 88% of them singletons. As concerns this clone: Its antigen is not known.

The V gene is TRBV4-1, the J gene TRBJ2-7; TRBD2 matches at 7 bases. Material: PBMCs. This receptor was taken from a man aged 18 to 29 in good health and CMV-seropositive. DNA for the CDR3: TGCGCCAGCAGCCAAGGGGTGGGAGGGTCTTACGAGCAGTACTTC. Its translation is CASSQGVGGSYEQYF.